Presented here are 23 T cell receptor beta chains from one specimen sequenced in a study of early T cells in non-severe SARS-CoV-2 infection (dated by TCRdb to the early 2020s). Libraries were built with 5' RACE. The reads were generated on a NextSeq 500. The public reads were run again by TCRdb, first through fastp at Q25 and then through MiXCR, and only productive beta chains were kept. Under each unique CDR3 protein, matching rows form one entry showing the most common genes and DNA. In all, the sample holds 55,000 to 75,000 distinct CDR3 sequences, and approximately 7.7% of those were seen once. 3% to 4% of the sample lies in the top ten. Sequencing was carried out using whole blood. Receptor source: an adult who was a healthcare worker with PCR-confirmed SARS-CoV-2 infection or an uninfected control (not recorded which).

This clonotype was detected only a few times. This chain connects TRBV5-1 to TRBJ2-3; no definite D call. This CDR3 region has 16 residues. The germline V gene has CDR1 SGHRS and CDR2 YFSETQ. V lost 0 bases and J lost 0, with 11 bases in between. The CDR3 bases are TGCGCCAGCAGCTTGGAGGGCCCCAGGAGCACAGATACGCAGTATTTT. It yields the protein CASSLEGPRSTDTQYF.

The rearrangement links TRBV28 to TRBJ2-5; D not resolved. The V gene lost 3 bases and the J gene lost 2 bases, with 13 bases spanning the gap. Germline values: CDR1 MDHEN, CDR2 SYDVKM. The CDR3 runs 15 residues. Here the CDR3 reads CASSFNGRRQETQYF. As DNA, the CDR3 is TGTGCCAGCAGTTTTAACGGGCGTAGACAAGAGACCCAGTACTTC.

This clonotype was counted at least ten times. The chain's CDR3 is CASGSKLAGGPSYNEQFF. CDR3 in DNA: TGTGCCAGCGGCTCGAAACTAGCGGGAGGGCCATCCTACAATGAGCAGTTCTTC. The J gene is TRBJ2-1, the V gene TRBV2; 13 nucleotides align to TRBD2. Germline CDR1 SNHLY, CDR2 FYNNEI. V dropped 8 bases and J dropped 1; count of bases not matched to a gene: 11. This CDR3 is built from 18 residues.

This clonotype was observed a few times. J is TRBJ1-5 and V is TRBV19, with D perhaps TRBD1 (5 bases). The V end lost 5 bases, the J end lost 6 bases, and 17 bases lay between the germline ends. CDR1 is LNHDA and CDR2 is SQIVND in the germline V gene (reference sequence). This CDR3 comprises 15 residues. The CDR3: CASSPQPGVIQPQHF. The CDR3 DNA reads TGTGCCAGTAGTCCCCAACCGGGGGTTATTCAGCCCCAGCATTTT.

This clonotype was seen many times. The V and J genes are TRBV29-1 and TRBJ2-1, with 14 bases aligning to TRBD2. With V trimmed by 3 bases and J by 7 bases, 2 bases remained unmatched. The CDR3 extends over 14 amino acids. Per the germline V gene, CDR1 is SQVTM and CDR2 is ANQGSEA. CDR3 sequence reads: CSVDGLAGGNEQFF. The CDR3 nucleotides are TGCAGCGTTGACGGACTAGCGGGAGGAAATGAGCAGTTCTTC.

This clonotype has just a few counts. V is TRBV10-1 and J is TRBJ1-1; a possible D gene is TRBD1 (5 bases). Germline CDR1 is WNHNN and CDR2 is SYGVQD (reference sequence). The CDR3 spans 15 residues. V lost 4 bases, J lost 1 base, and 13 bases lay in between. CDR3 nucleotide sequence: TGCGCCAGCAGTGGTCCCGGGACGGGGAACACTGAAGCTTTCTTT. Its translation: CASSGPGTGNTEAFF.

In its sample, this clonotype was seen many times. The CDR3 spells CASSLSADSGGEQFF. The DNA for the CDR3 is TGTGCCAGCAGCTTAAGTGCGGATTCCGGAGGTGAGCAGTTCTTC. V and J are TRBV7-3 and TRBJ2-1; D might be TRBD2 (5 bases). Germline CDR1 SGHTA, CDR2 FQGTGA. The CDR3 runs 15 residues. Trimming removed 1 base from V and 9 bases from J, with 16 bases in between. Full variable domain (rest looked up from reference TRBV7-3 and TRBJ2-1): GAGVSQTPSNKVTEKGKYVELRCDPISGHTALYWYRQSLGQGPEFLIYFQGTGAADDSGLPNDRFFAVRPEGSVSTLKIQRTERGDSAVYLCASSLSADSGGEQFFGPGTRLTVL.

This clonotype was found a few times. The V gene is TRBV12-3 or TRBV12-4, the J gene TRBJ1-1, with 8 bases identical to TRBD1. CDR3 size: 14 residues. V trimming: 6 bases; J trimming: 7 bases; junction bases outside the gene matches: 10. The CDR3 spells CASRFRQGTGEAFF. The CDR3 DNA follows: TGTGCCAGCAGATTCCGACAGGGGACGGGTGAAGCTTTCTTT.

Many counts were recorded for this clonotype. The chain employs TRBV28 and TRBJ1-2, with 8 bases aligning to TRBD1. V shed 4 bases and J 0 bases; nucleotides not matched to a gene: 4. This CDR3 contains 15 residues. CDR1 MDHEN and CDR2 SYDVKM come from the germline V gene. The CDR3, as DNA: TGTGCCAGCAGTTCCCAGGGGGCGCCTAACTATGGCTACACCTTC. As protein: CASSSQGAPNYGYTF.

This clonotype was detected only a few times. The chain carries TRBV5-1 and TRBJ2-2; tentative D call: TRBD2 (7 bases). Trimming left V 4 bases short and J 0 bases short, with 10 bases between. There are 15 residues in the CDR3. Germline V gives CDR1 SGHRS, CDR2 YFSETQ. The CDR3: CASSRGATNTGELFF. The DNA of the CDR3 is TGCGCCAGCAGCCGGGGGGCCACGAACACCGGGGAGCTGTTTTTT.

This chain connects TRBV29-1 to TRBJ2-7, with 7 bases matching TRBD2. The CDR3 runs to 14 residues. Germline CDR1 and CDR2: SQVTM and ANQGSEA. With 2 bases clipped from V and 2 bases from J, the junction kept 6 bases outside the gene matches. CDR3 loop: CSVESGTSTYEQYF. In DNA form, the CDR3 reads TGCAGCGTTGAAAGCGGGACTTCAACCTACGAGCAGTACTTC.

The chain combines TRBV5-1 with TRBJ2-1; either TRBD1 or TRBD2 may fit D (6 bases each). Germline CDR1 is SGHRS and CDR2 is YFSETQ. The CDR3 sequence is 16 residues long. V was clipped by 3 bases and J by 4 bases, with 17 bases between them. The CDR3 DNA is TGCGCCAGCAGCTCTTGGGGGGCGAGTATGTACAATGAGCAGTTCTTC. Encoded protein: CASSSWGASMYNEQFF.

For the CDR3, the DNA is TGTGCCAGCTCGTCCGGGACGTACCAAGAGACCCAGTACTTC. It is translated as CASSSGTYQETQYF. This rearrangement joins TRBV18 to TRBJ2-5; D tentatively reads TRBD1 or TRBD2 (5 bases each). The CDR3 has 14 amino acids. Trimming took off 6 bases at V and 0 bases at J, with 11 bases between the two ends. CDR1 is KGHSH, CDR2 LQKENI, per germline. Using reference TRBV18 and TRBJ2-5 for the parts outside the CDR3, the full variable domain is NAGVMQNPRHLVRRRGQEARLRCSPMKGHSHVYWYRQLPEEGLKFMVYLQKENIIDESGMPKERFSAEFPKEGPSILRIQQVVRGDSAAYFCASSSGTYQETQYFGPGTRLLVL.

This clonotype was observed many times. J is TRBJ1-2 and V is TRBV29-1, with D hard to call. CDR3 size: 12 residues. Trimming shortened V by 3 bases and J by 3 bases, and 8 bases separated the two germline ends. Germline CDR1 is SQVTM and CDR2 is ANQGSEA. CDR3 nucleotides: TGCAGCGTTGATAAGGGAGACTATGGCTACACCTTC. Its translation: CSVDKGDYGYTF.

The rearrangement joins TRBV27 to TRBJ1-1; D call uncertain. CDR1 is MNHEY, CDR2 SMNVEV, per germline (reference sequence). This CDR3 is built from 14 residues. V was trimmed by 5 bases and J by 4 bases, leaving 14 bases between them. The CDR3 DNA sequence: TGTGCCAGCAGTGTCCGGGCCGGAGGCACTGAAGCTTTCTTT. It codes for CASSVRAGGTEAFF.

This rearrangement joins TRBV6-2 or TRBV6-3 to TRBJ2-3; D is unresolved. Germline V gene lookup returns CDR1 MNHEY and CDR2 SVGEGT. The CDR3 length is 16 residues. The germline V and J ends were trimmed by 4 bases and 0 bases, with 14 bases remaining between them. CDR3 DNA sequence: TGTGCCAGCAGTTTCCAAGGGTACGAGAGCACAGATACGCAGTATTTT. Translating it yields CASSFQGYESTDTQYF.

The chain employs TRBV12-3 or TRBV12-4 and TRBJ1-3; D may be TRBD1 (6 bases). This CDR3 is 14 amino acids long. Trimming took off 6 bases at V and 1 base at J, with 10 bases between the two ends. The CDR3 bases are TGTGCCAGCAGCAAACAGGGATCTGGAAACACCATATATTTT. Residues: CASSKQGSGNTIYF.

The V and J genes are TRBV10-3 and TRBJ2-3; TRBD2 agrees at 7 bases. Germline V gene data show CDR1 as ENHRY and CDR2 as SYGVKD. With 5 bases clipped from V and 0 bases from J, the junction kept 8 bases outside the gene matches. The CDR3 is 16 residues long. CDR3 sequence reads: CAISTIAGSSTDTQYF. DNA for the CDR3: TGTGCCATCAGTACGATAGCGGGTTCTAGCACAGATACGCAGTATTTT.

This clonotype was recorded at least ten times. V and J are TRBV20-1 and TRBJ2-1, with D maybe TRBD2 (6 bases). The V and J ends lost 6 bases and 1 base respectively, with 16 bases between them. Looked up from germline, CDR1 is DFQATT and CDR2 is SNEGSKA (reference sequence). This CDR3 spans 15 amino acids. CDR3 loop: CSAPPSETSYNEQFF. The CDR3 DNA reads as TGCAGTGCGCCGCCTAGCGAGACTTCCTACAATGAGCAGTTCTTC.

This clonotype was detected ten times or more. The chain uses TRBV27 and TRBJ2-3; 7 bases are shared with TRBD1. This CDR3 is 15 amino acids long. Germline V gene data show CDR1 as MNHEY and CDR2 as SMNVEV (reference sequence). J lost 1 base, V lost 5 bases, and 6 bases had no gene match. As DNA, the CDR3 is TGTGCCAGCAGTAGGGACAGCCTGGGCACAGATACGCAGTATTTT. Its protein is CASSRDSLGTDTQYF.

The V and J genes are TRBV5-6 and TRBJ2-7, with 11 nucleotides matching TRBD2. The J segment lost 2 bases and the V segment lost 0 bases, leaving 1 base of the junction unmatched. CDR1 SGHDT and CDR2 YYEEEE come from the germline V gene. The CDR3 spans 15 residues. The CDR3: CASSLVGLAAYEQYF. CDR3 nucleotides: TGTGCCAGCAGCTTGGTGGGACTAGCGGCCTACGAGCAGTACTTC.

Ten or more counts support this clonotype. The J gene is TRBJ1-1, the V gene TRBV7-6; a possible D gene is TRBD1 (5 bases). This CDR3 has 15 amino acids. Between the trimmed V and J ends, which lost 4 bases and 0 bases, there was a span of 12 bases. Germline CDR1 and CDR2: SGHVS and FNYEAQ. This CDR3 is CASSSPTDMNTEAFF. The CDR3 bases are TGTGCCAGCAGCTCCCCGACAGATATGAACACTGAAGCTTTCTTT.

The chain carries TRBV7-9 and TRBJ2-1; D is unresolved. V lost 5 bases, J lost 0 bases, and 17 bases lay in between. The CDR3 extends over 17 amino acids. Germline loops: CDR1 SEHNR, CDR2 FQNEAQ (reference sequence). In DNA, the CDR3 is TGTGCCAGCAGCGCCAGAGGCCATTCAGGCTCCTACAATGAGCAGTTCTTC. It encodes CASSARGHSGSYNEQFF.